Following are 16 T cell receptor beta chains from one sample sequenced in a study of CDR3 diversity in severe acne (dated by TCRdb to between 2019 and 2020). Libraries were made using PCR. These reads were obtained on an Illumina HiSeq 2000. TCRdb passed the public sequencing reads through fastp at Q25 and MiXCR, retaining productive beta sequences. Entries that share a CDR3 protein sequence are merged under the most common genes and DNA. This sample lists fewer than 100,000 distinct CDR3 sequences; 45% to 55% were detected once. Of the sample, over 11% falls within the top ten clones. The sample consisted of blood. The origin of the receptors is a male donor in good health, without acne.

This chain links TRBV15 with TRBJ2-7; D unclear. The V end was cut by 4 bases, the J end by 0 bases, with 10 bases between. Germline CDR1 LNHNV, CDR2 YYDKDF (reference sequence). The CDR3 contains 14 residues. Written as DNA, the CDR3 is TGTGCCACCAGCAAAGGGATAGGCTCCTACGAGCAGTACTTC. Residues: CATSKGIGSYEQYF.

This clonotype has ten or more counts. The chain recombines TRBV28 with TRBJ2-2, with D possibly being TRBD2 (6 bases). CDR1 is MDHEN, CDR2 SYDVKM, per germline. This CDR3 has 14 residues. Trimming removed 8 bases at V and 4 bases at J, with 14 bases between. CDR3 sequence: CASVKSSATGELFF. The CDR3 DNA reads TGTGCCAGCGTAAAGTCTAGCGCCACCGGGGAGCTGTTTTTT.

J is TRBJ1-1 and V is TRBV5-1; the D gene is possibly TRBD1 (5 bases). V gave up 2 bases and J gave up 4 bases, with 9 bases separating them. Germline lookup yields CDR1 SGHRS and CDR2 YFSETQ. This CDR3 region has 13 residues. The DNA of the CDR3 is TGCGCCAGCAGCTTATCACAGGTCACTGAAGCTTTCTTT. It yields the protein CASSLSQVTEAFF.

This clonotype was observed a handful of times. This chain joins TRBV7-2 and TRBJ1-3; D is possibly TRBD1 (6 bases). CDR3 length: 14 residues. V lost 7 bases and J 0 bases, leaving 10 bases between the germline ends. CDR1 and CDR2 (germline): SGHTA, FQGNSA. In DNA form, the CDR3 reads TGTGCCAGCATTCAGGGGCCCTCTGGAAACACCATATATTTT. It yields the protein CASIQGPSGNTIYF.

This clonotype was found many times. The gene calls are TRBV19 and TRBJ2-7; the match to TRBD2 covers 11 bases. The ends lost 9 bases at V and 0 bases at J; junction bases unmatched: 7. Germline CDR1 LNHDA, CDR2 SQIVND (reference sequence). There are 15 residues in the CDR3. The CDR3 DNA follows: TGTGCCAGCCAACAACTAGCGGGGGCCTCCTACGAGCAGTACTTC. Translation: CASQQLAGASYEQYF.

The DNA for the CDR3 is TGCAGCACCACGAATACACAGGGGCCCACAGATACGCAGTATTTT. Its protein is CSTTNTQGPTDTQYF. The rearrangement uses TRBV20-1 and TRBJ2-3, with TRBD1 identical over 7 bases. The CDR3 spans 15 residues. The germline V gene encodes CDR1 DFQATT and CDR2 SNEGSKA (reference sequence).

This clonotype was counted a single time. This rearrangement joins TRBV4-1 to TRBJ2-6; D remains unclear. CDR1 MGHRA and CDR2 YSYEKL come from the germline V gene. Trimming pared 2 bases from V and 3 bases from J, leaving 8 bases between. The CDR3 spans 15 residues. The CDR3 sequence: CASSQNPDGANVLTF. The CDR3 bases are TGCGCCAGCAGCCAAAACCCTGATGGGGCCAACGTCCTGACTTTC.

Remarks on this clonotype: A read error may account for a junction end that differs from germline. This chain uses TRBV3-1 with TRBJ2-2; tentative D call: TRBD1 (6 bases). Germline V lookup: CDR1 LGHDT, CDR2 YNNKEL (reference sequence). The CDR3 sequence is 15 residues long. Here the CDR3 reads CAGSQFSRGTGELSF. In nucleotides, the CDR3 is TGTGCCGGCAGCCAATTTTCCAGGGGTACCGGGGAGCTGTCTTTT.

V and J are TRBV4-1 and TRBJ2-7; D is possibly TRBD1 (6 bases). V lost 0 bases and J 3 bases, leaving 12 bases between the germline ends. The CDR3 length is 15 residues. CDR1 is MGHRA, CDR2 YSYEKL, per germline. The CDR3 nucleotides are TGCGCCAGCAGCCAAGAGGGGGCGGCGTACTACGAGCAGTACTTC. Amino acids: CASSQEGAAYYEQYF.

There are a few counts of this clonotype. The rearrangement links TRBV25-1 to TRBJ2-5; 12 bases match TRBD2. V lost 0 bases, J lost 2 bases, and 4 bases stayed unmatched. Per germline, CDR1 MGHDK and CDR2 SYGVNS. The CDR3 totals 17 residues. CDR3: CASSEYETSGSQETQYF. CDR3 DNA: TGTGCCAGCAGTGAATATGAGACTAGCGGGAGTCAAGAGACCCAGTACTTC.

The CDR3 DNA follows: TGTGCCACCCTGGCGGAGCTCTACGAGCAGTACTTC. Its protein product is CATLAELYEQYF. This chain joins TRBV5-4 and TRBJ2-7; D unresolved. CDR1 and CDR2 from the germline V gene are SGHNT and YYREEE (reference sequence). The ends were cut back, 9 bases at V and 3 bases at J, with 13 bases in the middle. The CDR3 extends over 12 amino acids.

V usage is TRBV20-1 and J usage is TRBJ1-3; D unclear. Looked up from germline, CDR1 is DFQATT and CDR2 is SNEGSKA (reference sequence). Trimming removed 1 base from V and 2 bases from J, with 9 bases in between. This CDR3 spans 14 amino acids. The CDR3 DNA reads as TGCAGTGCTAGAGTTCGGGGTACTGGAAACACCATATATTTT. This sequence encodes CSARVRGTGNTIYF.

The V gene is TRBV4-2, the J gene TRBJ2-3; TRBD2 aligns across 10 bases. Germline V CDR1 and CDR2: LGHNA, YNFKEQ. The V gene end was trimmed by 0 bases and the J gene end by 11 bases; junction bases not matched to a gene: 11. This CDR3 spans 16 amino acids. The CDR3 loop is CASSQDLAGAGNEQYF. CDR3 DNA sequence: TGTGCCAGCAGCCAAGATCTAGCGGGGGCGGGAAATGAGCAGTATTTT.

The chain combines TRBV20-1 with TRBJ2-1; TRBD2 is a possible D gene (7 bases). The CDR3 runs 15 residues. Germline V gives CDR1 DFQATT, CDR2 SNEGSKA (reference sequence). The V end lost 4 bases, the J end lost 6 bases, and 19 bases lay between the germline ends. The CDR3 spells CSATLGGTNGNEQFF. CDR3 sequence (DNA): TGCAGTGCTACCCTAGGGGGGACTAACGGCAATGAGCAGTTCTTC.

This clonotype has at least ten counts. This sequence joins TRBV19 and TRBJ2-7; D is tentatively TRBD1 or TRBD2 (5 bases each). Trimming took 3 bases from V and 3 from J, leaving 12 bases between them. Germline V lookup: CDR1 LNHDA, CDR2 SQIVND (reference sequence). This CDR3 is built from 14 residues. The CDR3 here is CASSMRGVRYEQYF. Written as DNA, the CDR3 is TGTGCCAGTAGTATGAGGGGTGTTCGCTACGAGCAGTACTTC.

CDR3 DNA sequence: TGTGCCAGCAGCTCGGGACAGCAGCCCCAGCATTTT. Translated: CASSSGQQPQHF. The V gene is TRBV7-9, the J gene TRBJ1-5; TRBD1 aligns across 7 bases. V shed 4 bases, J shed 7 bases, and the junction held 1 base outside the gene matches. Germline V gene sequence: CDR1 SEHNR, CDR2 FQNEAQ (reference sequence). The CDR3 extends over 12 amino acids.